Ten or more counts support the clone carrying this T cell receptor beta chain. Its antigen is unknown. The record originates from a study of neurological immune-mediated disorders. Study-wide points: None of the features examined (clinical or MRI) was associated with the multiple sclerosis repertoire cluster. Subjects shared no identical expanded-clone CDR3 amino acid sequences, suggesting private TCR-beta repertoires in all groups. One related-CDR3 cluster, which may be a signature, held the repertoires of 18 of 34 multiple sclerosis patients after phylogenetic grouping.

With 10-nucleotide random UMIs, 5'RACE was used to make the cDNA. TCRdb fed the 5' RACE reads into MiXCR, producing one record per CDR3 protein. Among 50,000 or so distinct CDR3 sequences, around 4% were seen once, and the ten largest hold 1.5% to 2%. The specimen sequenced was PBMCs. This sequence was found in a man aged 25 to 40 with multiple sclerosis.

In nucleotides, the CDR3 is TGTGCCACCAGCAGGTCGTCCGGGACAGGGTCGCGGAATGAGCAGTTCTTC. Translation: CATSRSSGTGSRNEQFF. This chain uses TRBV15 with TRBJ2-1; 9 bases line up with TRBD1. V dropped 3 bases and J dropped 7; count of bases not matched to a gene: 13. The CDR3 sequence is 17 residues long. Germline lookup yields CDR1 LNHNV and CDR2 YYDKDF (reference sequence).